Given below is one T cell receptor (beta chain) in context. Its antigen is not yet known. There are no base qualities to consult, and no much larger clone falls within one base. Genomic DNA was used as template for profiling of TCR beta VDJ combinations and CDR3 sequences. TCR repertoire sequencing was run on an Illumina HiSeq 2000. Per the authors' processing: TRBV/TRBJ rearrangement plots, CDR3 size and DJ length profiles, and Simpson's diversity index were used to assess repertoires. The most abundant DNA sequence in the deep sequencing data was defined as the immunodominant clone. CDR3 amino acid sequences were checked for sharing between subjects and were compared against published repertoires and the VDJdb database. The raw public data were reprocessed by TCRdb itself: fastp quality trimming at Q25, MiXCR clonotype calling, in-frame beta chains only. When rows share a CDR3 protein, they turn into one entry using the most common DNA and genes. TCRdb's processing, not the authors' own work, is the source of the V and J calls. Recorded for this sample are 150,000 to 200,000 distinct CDR3 sequences; about half of them occurred a single time. 1.8% of the sample lies in the top ten.

This entry is derived from a study of CD8+CD57+ T cells in acquired aplastic anemia (dated by TCRdb to the late 2010s). About the investigation overall: Extracted DNA from sorted CD4+ and CD8+ cells averaged around 3.3 ug, ranging from roughly 0.2 to 30 ug. CD8+CD57+ expansion was defined as frequency above the mean frequency observed in healthy subjects. The research as a whole found: Patients and healthy controls showed no significant difference in CD8+ Simpson's diversity (P=0.060). Roughly 30 CD8+ CDR3 sequences were found to be shared between patients and controls, but these sequences appeared to be highly expressed in patients and within the immunodominant clones of the patients.

Expansion of CD8+CD57+ cells had been shown by flow cytometry in the patients chosen for sequencing. Every patient had severe acquired aplastic anemia, diagnosed using the International Study of Aplastic Anemia and Agranulocytosis and Camitta criteria. No patient had received any therapy when blood was sampled. The study deep-sequenced TCR repertoires of sorted CD4+ and CD8+ blood T cells from severe aplastic anemia patients and healthy subjects. Patients were enrolled under clinicaltrials.gov protocols 00001620, 01623167, 00001397, 00071045, 00081523 and 00961064 in the USA. Ficoll-Paque density gradient centrifugation was used to isolate peripheral blood mononuclear cells. Before DNA extraction, CD4+ and CD8+ T cells were sorted with FACS or magnetic beads. CDR1 is given as DFQATT and CDR2 as SNEGSKA, both from the germline V gene (reference sequence). The CDR3 numbers 13 residues from cysteine through phenylalanine. The CDR3 DNA has 39 bases and is translated from base 1. Compared with germline, V lacks 3 bases and J lacks 5 bases; bases without a gene match: 4.

Sequencing input: sorted CD4+, CD8+, or CD8+CD57+ T cells (not recorded which) from PBMCs. The sequence was collected from a human donor with aplastic anemia. The sequence joins TRBV20-1 to TRBJ2-7, with 10 middle bases fitting TRBD2. CDR3 sequence: CSASSGRFDEQYF. The DNA is as follows: TGCAGTGCTAGTAGCGGGAGGTTCGACGAGCAGTACTTC.